The T cell receptor beta chain described here comes from a study of identical twins. V gave up 2 bases and J gave up 8 bases, with 16 bases separating them. The germline V gene has CDR1 KGHSH and CDR2 LQKENI. The CDR3 extends over 15 amino acids. Concerning this clonotype itself: Its target is unknown.

TCRdb passed the 5' RACE reads through MiXCR, listing each CDR3 protein once. The sample consists of roughly 1.6 million distinct CDR3 sequences, about 32% of them appearing once. Points from the study as a whole: Out-of-frame alpha sequences shared by twins were enriched for low generation probability.

This TCR was sampled from a newborn girl in good health. The chain uses TRBV18 and TRBJ2-1; D uncertain. The sample comprised cord blood. This CDR3 reads CASSPRASGFHEQFF. CDR3 coding DNA: TGTGCCAGCTCACCAAGGGCTAGTGGGTTCCATGAGCAGTTCTTC.